Reported below is one T cell receptor (beta chain). The germline CDR1 and CDR2 sequences are SEHNR and FQNEAQ (reference sequence). Trimming took 6 bases from V and 2 from J, leaving 5 bases between them. This CDR3 region has 12 residues. This specimen belongs to a study of CD8 T cells in Susac syndrome. Reverse transcription used about 0.5 to 1 ug RNA and random hexamers. Using its own MiXCR run on the immunoSEQ multiplex PCR reads, TCRdb lists one record per CDR3 protein. The sample contains 330,000 or so distinct CDR3 sequences, over 75% of which appear only once. Sequences were obtained from CD8+ T cells from PBMCs. The chain recombines TRBV7-9 with TRBJ1-5; no clear D gene. The receptor was derived from a human donor with multiple sclerosis. CDR3 loop: CASRRGNQPQHF. CDR3 sequence (DNA): TGTGCCAGCAGACGGGGCAATCAGCCCCAGCATTTT.